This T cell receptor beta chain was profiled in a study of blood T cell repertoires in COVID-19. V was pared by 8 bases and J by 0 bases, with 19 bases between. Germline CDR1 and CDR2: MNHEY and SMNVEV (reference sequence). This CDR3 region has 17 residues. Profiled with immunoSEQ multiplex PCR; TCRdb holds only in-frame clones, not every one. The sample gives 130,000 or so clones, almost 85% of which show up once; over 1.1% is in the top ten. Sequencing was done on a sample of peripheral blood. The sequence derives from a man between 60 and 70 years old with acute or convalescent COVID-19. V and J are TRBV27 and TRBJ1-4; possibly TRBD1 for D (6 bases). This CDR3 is CASGPTTTGTTNEKLFF. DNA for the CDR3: TGTGCCAGCGGACCTACGACAACAGGGACAACTAATGAAAAACTGTTTTTT.